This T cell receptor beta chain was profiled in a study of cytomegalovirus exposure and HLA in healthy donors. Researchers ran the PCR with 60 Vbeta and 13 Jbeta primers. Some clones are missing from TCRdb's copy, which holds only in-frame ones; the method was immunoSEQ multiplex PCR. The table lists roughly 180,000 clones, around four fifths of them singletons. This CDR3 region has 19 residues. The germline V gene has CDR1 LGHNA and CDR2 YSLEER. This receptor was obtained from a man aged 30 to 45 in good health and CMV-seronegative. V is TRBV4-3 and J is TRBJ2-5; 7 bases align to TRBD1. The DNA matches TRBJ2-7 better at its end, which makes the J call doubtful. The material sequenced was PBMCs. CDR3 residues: CASSQADRASSRGSYEQYF. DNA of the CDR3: TGCGCCAGCAGCCAAGCAGACAGGGCTTCATCCCGAGGCTCCTACGAGCAGTACTTC.